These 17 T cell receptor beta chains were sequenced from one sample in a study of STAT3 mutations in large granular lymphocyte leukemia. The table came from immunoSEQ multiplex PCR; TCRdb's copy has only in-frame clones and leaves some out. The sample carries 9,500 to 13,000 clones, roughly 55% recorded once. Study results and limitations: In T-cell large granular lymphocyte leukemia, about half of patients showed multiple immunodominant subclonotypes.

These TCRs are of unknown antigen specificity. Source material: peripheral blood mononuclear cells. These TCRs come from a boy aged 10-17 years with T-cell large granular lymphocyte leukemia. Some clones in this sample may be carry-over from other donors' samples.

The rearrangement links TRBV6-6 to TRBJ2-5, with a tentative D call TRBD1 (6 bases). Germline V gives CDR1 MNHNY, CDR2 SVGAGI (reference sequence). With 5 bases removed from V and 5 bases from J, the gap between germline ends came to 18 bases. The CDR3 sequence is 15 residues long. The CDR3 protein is CASSGGGRGGETQYF. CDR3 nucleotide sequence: TGTGCCAGCAGTGGGGGCGGTCGGGGTGGGGAGACCCAGTACTTC.

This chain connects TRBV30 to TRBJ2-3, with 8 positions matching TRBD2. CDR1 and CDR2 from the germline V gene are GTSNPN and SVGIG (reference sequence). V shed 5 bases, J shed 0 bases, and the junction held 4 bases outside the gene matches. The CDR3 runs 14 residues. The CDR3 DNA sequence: TGTGCCTGGGCCCGGGGGGGAAGCACAGATACGCAGTATTTT. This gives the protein CAWARGGSTDTQYF.

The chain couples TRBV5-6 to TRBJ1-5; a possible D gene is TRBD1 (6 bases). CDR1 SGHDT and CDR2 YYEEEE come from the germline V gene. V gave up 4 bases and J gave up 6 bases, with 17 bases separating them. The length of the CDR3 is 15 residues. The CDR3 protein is CASSRKRGGGQPQHF. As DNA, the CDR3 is TGTGCCAGCAGCCGTAAAAGGGGAGGGGGTCAGCCCCAGCATTTT.

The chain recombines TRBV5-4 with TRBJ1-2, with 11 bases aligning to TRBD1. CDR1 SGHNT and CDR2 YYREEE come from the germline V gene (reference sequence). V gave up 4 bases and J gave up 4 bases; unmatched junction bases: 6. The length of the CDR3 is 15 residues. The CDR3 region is CASSPGQGASYGYTF. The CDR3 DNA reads TGTGCCAGCAGCCCCGGACAGGGGGCCAGCTATGGCTACACCTTC.

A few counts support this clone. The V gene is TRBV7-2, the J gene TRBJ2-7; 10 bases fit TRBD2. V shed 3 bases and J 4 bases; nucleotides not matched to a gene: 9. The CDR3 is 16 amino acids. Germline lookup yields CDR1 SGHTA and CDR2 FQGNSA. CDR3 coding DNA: TGTGCCAGCAGCTTCATCTGGGCTAGCGGGGGTTACGAGCAGTACTTC. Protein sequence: CASSFIWASGGYEQYF.

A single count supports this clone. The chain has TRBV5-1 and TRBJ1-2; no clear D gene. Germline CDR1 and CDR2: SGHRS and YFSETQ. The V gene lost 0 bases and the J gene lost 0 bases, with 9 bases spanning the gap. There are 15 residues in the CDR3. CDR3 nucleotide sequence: TGCGCCAGCAGCTTGGATCCGGACCCTAACTATGGCTACACCTTC. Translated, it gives CASSLDPDPNYGYTF.

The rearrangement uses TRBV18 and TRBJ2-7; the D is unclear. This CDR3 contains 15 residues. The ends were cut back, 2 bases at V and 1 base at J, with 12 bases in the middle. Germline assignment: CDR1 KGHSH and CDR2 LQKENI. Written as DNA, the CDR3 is TGTGCCAGCTCACCAGGAAGGGCGATGTCCTACGAGCAGTACTTC. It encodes CASSPGRAMSYEQYF.

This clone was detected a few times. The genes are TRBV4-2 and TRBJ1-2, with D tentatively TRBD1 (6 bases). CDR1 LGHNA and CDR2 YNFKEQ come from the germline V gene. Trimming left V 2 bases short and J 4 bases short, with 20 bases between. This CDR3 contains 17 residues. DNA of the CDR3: TGTGCCAGCAGCCAAACACAGGGATCCATCTGGGGCTATGGCTACACCTTC. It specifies CASSQTQGSIWGYGYTF.

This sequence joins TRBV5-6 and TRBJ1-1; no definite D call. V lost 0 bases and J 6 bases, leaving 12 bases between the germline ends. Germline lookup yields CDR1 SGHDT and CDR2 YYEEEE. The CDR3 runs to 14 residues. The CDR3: CASSLGTGSSEAFF. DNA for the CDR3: TGTGCCAGCAGCTTGGGGACCGGGAGTTCTGAAGCTTTCTTT.

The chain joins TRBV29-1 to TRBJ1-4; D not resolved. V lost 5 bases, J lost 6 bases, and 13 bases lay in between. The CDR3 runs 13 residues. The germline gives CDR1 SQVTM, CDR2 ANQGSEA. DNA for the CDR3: TGCAGCGTTAGATCAGTTACGGATGAAAAACTGTTTTTT. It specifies CSVRSVTDEKLFF.

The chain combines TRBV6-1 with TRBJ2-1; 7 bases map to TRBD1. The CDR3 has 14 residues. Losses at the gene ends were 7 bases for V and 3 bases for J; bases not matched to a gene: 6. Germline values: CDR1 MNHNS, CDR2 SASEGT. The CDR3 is CASTATGIYNEQFF. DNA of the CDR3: TGTGCCAGCACCGCGACAGGGATCTACAATGAGCAGTTCTTC.

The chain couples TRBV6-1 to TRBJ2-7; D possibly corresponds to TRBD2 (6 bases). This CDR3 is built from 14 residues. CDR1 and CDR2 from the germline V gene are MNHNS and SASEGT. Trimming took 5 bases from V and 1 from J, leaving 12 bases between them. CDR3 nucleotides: TGTGCCAGCAGTAAAGGCGGGGATTCCTACGAGCAGTACTTC. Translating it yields CASSKGGDSYEQYF.

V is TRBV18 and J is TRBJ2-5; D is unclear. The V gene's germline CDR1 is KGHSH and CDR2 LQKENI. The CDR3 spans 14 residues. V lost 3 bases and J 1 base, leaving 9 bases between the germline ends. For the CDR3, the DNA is TGTGCCAGCTCACCTTGGCCGGCCCAAGAGACCCAGTACTTC. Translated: CASSPWPAQETQYF.

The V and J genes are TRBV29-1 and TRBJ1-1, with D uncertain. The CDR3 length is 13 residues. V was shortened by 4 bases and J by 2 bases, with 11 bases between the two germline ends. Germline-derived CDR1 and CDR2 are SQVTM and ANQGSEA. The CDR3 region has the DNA TGCAGCGTTGGCCCGAAGCTCAACACTGAAGCTTTCTTT. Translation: CSVGPKLNTEAFF.

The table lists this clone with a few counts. The CDR3 DNA reads TGTGCCTGGAGTCCGGGGCGCGATACGCAGTATTTT. This translates into CAWSPGRDTQYF. The chain employs TRBV30 and TRBJ2-3, with D perhaps matching TRBD1 or TRBD2 (5 bases each). Per the germline V gene, CDR1 is GTSNPN and CDR2 is SVGIG (reference sequence). There are 12 residues in the CDR3. Trimming cost V 2 bases and J 6 bases, with 9 bases left between them.

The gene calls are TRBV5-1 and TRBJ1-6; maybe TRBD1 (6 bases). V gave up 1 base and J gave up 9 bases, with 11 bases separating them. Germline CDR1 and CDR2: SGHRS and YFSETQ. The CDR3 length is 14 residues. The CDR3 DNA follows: TGCGCCAGCAGCTTGCAGGGGATGGGTTCACCCCTCCACTTT. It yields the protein CASSLQGMGSPLHF.

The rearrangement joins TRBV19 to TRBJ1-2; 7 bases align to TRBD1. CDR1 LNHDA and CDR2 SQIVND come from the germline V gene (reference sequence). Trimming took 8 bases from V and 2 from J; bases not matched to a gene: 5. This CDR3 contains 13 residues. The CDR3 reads CASQGEENYGYTF. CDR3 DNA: TGTGCCAGTCAGGGGGAAGAAAACTATGGCTACACCTTC.